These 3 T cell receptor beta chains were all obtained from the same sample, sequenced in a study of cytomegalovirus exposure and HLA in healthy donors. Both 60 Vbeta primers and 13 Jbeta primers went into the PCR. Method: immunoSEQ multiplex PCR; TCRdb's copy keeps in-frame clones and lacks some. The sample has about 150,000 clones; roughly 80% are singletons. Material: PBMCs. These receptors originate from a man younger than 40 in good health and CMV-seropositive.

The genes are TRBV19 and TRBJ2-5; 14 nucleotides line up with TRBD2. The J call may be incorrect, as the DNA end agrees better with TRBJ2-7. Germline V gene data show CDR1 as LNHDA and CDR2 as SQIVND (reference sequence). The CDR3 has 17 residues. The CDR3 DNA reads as TGTGCAACGAGAGCCTACGGGACTAGCGGGGGTTACTACGAGCAGTACTTC. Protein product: CATRAYGTSGGYYEQYF.

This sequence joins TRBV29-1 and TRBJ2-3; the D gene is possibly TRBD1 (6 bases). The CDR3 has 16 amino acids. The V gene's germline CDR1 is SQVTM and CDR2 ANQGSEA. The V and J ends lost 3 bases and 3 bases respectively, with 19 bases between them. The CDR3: CSVDGKDRMATDTQYF. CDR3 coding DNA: TGCAGCGTTGATGGTAAAGACAGGATGGCAACAGATACGCAGTATTTT.

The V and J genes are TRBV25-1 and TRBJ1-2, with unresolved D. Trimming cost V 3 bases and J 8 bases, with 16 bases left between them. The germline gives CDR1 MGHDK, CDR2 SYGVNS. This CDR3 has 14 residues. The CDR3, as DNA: TGTGCCAGCAGTGATTACGGTACCCCGGGAGGCTACACCTTC. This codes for CASSDYGTPGGYTF.